This T cell receptor (beta chain) was documented in a study of cytomegalovirus exposure and HLA in healthy donors. The V gene end was trimmed by 4 bases and the J gene end by 11 bases; junction bases not matched to a gene: 22. This CDR3 spans 17 amino acids. Germline CDR1 and CDR2: SGHRS and YFSETQ. The PCR used 60 Vbeta and 13 Jbeta primers. TCRdb's table, derived via immunoSEQ multiplex PCR, lists solely in-frame clones and lacks some. The top ten hold roughly 0.7% of the sample, which has roughly 140,000 clones, about three quarters seen once. This sequence originates from a male donor in good health and CMV-seronegative. J is TRBJ2-5 and V is TRBV5-1; 8 bases align to TRBD2. The sequenced sample was PBMCs. The CDR3 nucleotides are TGCGCCAGCAGCGACCGACTACAGCGGGAGCCCGGGGGGGAGCAGTACTTC. This sequence encodes CASSDRLQREPGGEQYF.